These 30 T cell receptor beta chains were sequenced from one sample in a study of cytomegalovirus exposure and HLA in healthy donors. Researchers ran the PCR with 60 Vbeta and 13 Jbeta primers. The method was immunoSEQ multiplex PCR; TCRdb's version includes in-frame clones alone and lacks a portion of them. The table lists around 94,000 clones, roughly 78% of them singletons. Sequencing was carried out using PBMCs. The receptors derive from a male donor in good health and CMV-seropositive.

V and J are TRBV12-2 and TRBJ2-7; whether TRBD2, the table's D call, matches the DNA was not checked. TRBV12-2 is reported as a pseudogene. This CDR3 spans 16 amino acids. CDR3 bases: TGTGCAAGTCGCTCCAGCTCGGGACTCCTAATCCCTGAGCAGTACTTC. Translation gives CASRSSSGLLIPEQYF.

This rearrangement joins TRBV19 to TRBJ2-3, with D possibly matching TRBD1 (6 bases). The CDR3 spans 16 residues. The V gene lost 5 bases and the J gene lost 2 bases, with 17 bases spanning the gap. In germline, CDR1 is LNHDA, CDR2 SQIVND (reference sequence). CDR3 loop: CASSELRGTDTDTQYF. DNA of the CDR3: TGTGCCAGTAGTGAGCTGAGGGGGACCGACACAGATACGCAGTATTTT.

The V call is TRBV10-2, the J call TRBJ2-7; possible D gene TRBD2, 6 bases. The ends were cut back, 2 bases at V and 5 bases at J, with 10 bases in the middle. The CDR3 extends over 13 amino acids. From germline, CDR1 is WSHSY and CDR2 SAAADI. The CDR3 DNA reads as TGCGCCAGCAGTGAGCAGGGCGGGGACGAGCAGTACTTC. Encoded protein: CASSEQGGDEQYF.

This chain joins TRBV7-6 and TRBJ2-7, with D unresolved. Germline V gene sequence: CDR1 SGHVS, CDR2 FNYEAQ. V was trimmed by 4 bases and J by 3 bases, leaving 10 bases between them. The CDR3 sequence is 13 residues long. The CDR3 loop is CASSSTIDYEQYF. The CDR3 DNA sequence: TGTGCCAGCAGCTCAACTATAGACTACGAGCAGTACTTC. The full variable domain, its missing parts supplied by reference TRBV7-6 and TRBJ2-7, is GAGVSQSPRYKVTKRGQDVALRCDPISGHVSLYWYRQALGQGPEFLTYFNYEAQQDKSGLPNDRFSAERPEGSISTLTIQRTEQRDSAMYRCASSSTIDYEQYFGPGTRLTVT.

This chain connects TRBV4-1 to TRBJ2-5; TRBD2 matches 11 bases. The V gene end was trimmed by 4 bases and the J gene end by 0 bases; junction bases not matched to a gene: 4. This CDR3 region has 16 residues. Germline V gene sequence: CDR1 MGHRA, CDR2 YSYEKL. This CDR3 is CASSPGTSGHQETQYF. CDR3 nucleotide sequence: TGCGCCAGCAGCCCCGGGACTAGCGGTCACCAAGAGACCCAGTACTTC.

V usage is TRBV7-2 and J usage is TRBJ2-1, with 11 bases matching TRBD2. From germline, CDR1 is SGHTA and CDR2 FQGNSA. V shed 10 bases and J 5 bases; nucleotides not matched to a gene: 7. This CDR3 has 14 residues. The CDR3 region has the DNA TGTGCCACCCTCCCGGGACTAGCGGACAATGAGCAGTTCTTC. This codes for CATLPGLADNEQFF.

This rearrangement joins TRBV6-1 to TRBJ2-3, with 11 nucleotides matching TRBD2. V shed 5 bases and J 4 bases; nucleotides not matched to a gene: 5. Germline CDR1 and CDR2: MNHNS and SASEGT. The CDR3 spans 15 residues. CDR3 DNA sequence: TGTGCCAGCAGTCTAGCGGGGGGTTGGGCAGATACGCAGTATTTT. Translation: CASSLAGGWADTQYF.

The CDR3 sequence is CASTGGRLSGANVLTF. CDR3 sequence (DNA): TGTGCCAGCACGGGGGGGCGTCTCTCTGGGGCCAACGTCCTGACTTTC. The rearrangement uses TRBV5-6 and TRBJ2-6; TRBD2 matches at 8 bases. The CDR3 extends over 16 amino acids. V lost 6 bases, J lost 0 bases, and 5 bases stayed unmatched. The germline CDR1 and CDR2 sequences are SGHDT and YYEEEE.

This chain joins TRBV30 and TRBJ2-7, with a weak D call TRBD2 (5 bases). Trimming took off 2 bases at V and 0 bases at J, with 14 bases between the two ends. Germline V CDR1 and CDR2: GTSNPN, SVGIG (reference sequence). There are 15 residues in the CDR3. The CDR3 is CAWSRFGVNSYEQYF. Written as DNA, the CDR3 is TGTGCCTGGAGTCGCTTCGGGGTAAACTCCTACGAGCAGTACTTC. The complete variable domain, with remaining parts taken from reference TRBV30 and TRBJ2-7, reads SQTIHQWPATLVQPVGSPLSLECTVEGTSNPNLYWYRQAAGRGLQLLFYSVGIGQISSEVPQNLSASRPQDRQFILSSKKLLLSDSGFYLCAWSRFGVNSYEQYFGPGTRLTVT.

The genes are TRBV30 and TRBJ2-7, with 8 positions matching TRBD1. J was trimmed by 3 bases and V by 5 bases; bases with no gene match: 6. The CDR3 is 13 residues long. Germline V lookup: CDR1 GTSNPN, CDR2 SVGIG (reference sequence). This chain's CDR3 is CAWVPGGSYEQYF. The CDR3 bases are TGTGCCTGGGTCCCAGGGGGCAGCTACGAGCAGTACTTC.

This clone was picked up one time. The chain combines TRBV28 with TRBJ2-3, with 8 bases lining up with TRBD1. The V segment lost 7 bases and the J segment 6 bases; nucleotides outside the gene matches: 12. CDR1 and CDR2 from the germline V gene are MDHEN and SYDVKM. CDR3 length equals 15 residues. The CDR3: CASTQTGAILDTQYF. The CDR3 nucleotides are TGTGCCAGCACCCAGACAGGGGCCATTTTGGATACGCAGTATTTT.

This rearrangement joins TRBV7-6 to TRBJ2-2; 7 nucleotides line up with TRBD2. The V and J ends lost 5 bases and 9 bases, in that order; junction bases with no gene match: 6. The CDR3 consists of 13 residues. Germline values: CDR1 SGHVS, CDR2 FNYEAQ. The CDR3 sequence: CASSQLGGRELFF. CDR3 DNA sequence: TGTGCCAGCAGCCAGTTGGGGGGGAGGGAGCTGTTTTTT.

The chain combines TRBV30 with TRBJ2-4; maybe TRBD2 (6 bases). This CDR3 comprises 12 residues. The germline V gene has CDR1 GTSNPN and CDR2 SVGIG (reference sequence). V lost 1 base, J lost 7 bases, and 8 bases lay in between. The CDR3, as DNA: TGTGCCTGGAGTGATAGCGGTAACATTCAGTACTTC. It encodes CAWSDSGNIQYF. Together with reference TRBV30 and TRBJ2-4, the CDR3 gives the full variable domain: SQTIHQWPATLVQPVGSPLSLECTVEGTSNPNLYWYRQAAGRGLQLLFYSVGIGQISSEVPQNLSASRPQDRQFILSSKKLLLSDSGFYLCAWSDSGNIQYFGAGTRLSVL.

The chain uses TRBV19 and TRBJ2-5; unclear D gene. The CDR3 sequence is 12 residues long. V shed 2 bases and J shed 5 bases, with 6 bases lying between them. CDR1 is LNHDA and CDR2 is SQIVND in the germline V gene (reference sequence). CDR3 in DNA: TGTGCCAGTAGTATATACGGTGAGACCCAGTACTTC. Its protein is CASSIYGETQYF.

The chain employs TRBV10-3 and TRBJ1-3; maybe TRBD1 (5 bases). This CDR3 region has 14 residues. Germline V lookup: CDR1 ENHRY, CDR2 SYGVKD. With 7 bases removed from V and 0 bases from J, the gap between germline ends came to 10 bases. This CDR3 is CAIMGGSSGNTIYF. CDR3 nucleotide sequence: TGTGCCATCATGGGGGGGTCCTCTGGAAACACCATATATTTT.

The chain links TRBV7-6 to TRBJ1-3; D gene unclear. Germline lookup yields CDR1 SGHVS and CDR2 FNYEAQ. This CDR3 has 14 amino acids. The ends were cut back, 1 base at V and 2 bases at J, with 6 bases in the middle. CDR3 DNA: TGTGCCAGCAGCTTAGGTGGGCCTGGAAACACCATATATTTT. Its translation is CASSLGGPGNTIYF.

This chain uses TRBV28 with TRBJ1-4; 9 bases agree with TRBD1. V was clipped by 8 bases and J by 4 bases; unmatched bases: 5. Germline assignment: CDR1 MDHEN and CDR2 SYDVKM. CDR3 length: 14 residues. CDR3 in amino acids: CASGGQGGNEKLFF. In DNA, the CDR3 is TGTGCCAGCGGGGGACAGGGAGGTAATGAAAAACTGTTTTTT.

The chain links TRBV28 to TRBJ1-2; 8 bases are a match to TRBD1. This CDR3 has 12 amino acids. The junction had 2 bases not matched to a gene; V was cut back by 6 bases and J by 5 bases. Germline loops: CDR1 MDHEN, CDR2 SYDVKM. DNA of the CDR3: TGTGCCAGCAGCAACAGGGGGTATGGCTACACCTTC. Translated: CASSNRGYGYTF.

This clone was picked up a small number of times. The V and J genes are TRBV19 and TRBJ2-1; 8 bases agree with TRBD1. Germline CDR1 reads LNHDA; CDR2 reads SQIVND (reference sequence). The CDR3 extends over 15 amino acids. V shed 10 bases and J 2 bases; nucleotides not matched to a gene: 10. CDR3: CATSVLGQAYNEQFF. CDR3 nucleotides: TGTGCCACCTCCGTCCTGGGACAGGCCTACAATGAGCAGTTCTTC.

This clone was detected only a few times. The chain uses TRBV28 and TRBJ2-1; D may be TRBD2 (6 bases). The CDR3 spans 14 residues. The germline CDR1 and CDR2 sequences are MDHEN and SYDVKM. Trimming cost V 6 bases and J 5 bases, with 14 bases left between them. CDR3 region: CASSLARRDNEQFF. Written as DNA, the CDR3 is TGTGCCAGCAGCCTAGCGAGAAGAGACAATGAGCAGTTCTTC.

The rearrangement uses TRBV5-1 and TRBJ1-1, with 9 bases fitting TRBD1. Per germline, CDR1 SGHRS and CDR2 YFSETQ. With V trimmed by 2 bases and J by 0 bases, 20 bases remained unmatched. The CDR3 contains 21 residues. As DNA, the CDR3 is TGCGCCAGCAGCTTACCACCGGGACAGGGACAGCGTACTCTCATGAACACTGAAGCTTTCTTT. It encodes CASSLPPGQGQRTLMNTEAFF.

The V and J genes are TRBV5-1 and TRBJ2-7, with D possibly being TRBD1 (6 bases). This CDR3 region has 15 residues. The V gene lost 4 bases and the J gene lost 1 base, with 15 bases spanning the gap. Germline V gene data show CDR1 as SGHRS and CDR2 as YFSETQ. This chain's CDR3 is CASSQGAGDSYEQYF. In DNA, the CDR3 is TGCGCCAGCAGCCAAGGGGCAGGGGATTCCTACGAGCAGTACTTC.

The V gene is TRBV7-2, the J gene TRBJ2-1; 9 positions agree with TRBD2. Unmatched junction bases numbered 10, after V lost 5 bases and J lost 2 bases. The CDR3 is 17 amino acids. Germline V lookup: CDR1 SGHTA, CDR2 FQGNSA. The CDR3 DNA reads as TGTGCCAGCAGCCCCGGGCCTAGCGGGAACGCCTACAATGAGCAGTTCTTC. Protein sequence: CASSPGPSGNAYNEQFF. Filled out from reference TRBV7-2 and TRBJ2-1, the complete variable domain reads GAGVSQSPSNKVTEKGKDVELRCDPISGHTALYWYRQSLGQGLEFLIYFQGNSAPDKSGLPSDRFSAERTGGSVSTLTIQRTQQEDSAVYLCASSPGPSGNAYNEQFFGPGTRLTVL.

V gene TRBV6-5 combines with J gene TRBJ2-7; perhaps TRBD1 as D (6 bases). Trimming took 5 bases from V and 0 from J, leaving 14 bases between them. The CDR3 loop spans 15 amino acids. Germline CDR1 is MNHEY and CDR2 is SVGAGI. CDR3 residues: CASSPDSTSSYEQYF. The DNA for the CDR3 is TGTGCCAGCAGTCCGGACAGCACAAGCTCCTACGAGCAGTACTTC.

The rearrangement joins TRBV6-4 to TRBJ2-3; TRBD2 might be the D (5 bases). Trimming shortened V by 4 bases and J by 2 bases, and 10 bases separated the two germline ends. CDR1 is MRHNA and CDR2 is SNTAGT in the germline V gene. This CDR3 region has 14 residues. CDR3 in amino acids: CASSVGGYTDTQYF. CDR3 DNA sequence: TGTGCCAGCAGTGTCGGCGGGTACACAGATACGCAGTATTTT.

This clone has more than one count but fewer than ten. CDR3 amino acids: CSVEDRLGGLRGYTF. CDR3 nucleotides: TGCAGCGTTGAAGATCGGTTGGGGGGGTTAAGGGGCTACACCTTC. The chain has TRBV29-1 and TRBJ1-2, with D maybe TRBD1 (5 bases). Germline-derived CDR1 and CDR2 are SQVTM and ANQGSEA. The V gene lost 0 bases and the J gene lost 8 bases, with 19 bases spanning the gap. The CDR3 extends over 15 amino acids.

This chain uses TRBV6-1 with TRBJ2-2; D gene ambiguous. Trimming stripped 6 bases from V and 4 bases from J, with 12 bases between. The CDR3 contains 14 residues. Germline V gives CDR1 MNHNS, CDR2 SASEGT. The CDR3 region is CASRPTILTGELFF. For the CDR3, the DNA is TGTGCCAGCAGGCCCACTATCCTCACCGGGGAGCTGTTTTTT.

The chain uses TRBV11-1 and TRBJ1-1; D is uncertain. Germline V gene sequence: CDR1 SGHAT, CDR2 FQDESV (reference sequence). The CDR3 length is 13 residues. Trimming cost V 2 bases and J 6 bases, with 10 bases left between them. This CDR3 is CASSLLEGSEAFF. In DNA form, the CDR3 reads TGTGCCAGCAGCTTATTGGAGGGTTCTGAAGCTTTCTTT.

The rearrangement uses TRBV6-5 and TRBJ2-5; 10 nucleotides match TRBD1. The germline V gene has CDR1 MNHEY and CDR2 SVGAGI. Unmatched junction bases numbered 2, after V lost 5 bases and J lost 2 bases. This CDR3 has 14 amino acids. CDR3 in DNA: TGTGCCAGCAGTCGGGACAGGGGACAAGAGACCCAGTACTTC. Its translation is CASSRDRGQETQYF.

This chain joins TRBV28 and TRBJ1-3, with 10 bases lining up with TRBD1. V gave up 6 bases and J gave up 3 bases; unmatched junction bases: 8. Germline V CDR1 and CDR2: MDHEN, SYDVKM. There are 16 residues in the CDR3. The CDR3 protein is CASSTAGTGVGNTIYF. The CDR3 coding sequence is TGTGCCAGCAGCACAGCCGGGACAGGGGTTGGAAACACCATATATTTT.